What follows describes a single TCR beta chain. Antigen: not known. A universal primer binding site was introduced by template switching. The final cDNA contained unique molecular identifiers. TCRdb called the 5' RACE reads again in MiXCR, with one record for every CDR3 protein. The data show 450,000 to 500,000 distinct CDR3 sequences, approximately 14% seen once. Donors uniformly comprised healthy Caucasians. The CDR3 spans 16 residues. With V trimmed by 4 bases and J by 6 bases, 9 bases remained unmatched. Germline V gene data show CDR1 as SGHRS and CDR2 as YFSETQ. The source of the sample is a study of identical twins. General study points: Zero-insertion analyses could be partly confounded by invariant MAIT and iNKT cells. Insertions ran lower in abundant cord blood beta clonotypes, though not in memory repertoires.

These same data were also listed under a study on yellow fever vaccine responses in identical twins.

Source material: CD4+ T cells sorted from blood. The TCR originated in a woman between 18 and 29 years old in good health. J is TRBJ2-1 and V is TRBV5-1; TRBD1 matches 11 bases. The CDR3 DNA reads as TGCGCCAGCAGCATTAGAGGGACAGGGGGGACCAATGAGCAGTTCTTC. Its translation: CASSIRGTGGTNEQFF. The variable domain in full, with the rest retrieved from reference TRBV5-1 and TRBJ2-1, is KAGVTQTPRYLIKTRGQQVTLSCSPISGHRSVSWYQQTPGQGLQFLFEYFSETQRNKGNFPGRFSGRQFSNSRSEMNVSTLELGDSALYLCASSIRGTGGTNEQFFGPGTRLTVL.